Listed below are T cell receptor beta chains from one sample, sequenced in a study of T cell responses to AZD1222 COVID-19 vaccine. Profiled with immunoSEQ multiplex PCR; TCRdb holds only in-frame clones, not every one. This table has tens of thousands of clones, nearly 80% appearing once. The specimen was peripheral blood, collected 28 days after the second AZD1222 dose. These receptors came from an adult who received the AZD1222 COVID-19 vaccine. Each CDR3 is given without its conserved first and last residue. A D gene is named only where the DNA matches it firmly.

d_call j_call v_call cdr3_aa
TRBD2 TRBJ2-7 TRBV18 ASSPPGLAGGSSYEQY
TRBD1 TRBJ2-7 TRBV5-5 ASSLKGGTGPYEQY
TRBD1 TRBJ1-5 TRBV6-6 ASSYSRTGSNQPQH
TRBD1 TRBJ2-7 TRBV27 ASSLGGDRVYEQY
. TRBJ1-1 TRBV6-6 ASSYPGVLEAF
TRBD2 TRBJ2-5 TRBV3-1/TRBV3-2 ASSRGGVGTQY
. TRBJ1-2 TRBV5-1 ASSLGGRTTPGYT
TRBD2 TRBJ2-1 TRBV15 ATSNVASGRDEQF
TRBD1 TRBJ1-5 TRBV10-3 AISGQGDQPQH
. TRBJ1-5 TRBV28 ASSLQTGRDQPQH
. TRBJ1-2 TRBV19 ASSLNRGLGDYT
. TRBJ1-5 TRBV6-2/TRBV6-3 ASSRDHNQPQH
. TRBJ1-1 TRBV5-1 ASSVGLNTEAF
. TRBJ2-4 TRBV3-1/TRBV3-2 ASRGQNIQY
. TRBJ1-4 TRBV4-1 ASSLDQTNEKLF
. TRBJ1-1 TRBV11-2 ASSGRQNTEAF
. TRBJ2-5 TRBV7-3 ASSPGYQETQY
TRBD2 TRBJ2-2 TRBV19 ASTNLAANTGELF
. TRBJ1-1 TRBV6-5 ASSYSGAFTEAF
TRBD1 TRBJ1-1 TRBV6-5 ASSDSGGLTEAF
. TRBJ2-1 TRBV20-1 SASISGSSYNEQF
. TRBJ1-4 TRBV11-2 ASSFLSNLNEKLF